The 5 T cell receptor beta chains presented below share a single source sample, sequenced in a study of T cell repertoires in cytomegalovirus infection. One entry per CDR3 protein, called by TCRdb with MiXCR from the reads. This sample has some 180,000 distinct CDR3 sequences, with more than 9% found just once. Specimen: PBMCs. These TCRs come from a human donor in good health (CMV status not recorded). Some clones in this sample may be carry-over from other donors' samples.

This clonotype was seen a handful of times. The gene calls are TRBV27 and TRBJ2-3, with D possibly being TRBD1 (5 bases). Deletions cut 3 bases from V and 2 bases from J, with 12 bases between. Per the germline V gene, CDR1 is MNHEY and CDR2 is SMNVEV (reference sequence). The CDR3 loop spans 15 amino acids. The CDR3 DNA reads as TGTGCCAGCAGTTTCCAGGGTCCGAACACAGATACGCAGTATTTT. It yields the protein CASSFQGPNTDTQYF.

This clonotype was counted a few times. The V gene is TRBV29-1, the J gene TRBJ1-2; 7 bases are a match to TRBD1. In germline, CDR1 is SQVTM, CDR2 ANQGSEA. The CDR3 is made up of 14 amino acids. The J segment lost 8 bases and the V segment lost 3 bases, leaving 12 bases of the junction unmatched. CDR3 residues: CSVDKGGAESGYTF. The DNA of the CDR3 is TGCAGCGTTGATAAAGGGGGCGCGGAGTCGGGCTACACCTTC.

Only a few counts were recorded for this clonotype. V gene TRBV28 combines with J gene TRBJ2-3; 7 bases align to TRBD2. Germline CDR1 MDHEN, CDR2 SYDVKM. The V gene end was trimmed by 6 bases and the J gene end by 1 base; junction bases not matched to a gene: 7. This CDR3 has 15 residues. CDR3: CASSPAGEGTDTQYF. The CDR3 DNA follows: TGTGCCAGCAGCCCCGCGGGGGAGGGCACAGATACGCAGTATTTT. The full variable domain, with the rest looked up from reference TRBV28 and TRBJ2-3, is DVKVTQSSRYLVKRTGEKVFLECVQDMDHENMFWYRQDPGLGLRLIYFSYDVKMKEKGDIPEGYSVSREKKERFSLILESASTNQTSMYLCASSPAGEGTDTQYFGPGTRLTVL.

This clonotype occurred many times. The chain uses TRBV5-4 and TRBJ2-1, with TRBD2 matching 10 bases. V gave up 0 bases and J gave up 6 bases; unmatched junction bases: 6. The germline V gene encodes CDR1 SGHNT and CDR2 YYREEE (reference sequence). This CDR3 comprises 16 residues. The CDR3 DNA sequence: TGTGCCAGCAGCTTGGAAGCGGGGGGGCCAGGCAATGAGCAGTTCTTC. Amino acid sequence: CASSLEAGGPGNEQFF.

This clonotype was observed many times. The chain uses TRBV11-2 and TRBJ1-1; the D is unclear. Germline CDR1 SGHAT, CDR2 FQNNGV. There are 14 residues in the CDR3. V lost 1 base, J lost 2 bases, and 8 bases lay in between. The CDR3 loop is CASSLGWGNTEAFF. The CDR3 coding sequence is TGTGCCAGCAGCTTAGGTTGGGGAAACACTGAAGCTTTCTTT. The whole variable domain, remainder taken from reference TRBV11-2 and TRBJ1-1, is EAGVAQSPRYKIIEKRQSVAFWCNPISGHATLYWYQQILGQGPKLLIQFQNNGVVDDSQLPKDRFSAERLKGVDSTLKIQPAKLEDSAVYLCASSLGWGNTEAFFGQGTRLTVV.